The 21 T cell receptor beta chains below come from one sample, sequenced in a study of CD8+CD57+ T cells in acquired aplastic anemia. Genomic DNA constituted the template upon which TCR beta VDJ and CDR3 profiling was performed. Via MiXCR, TCRdb re-called the reads, giving one row per CDR3 protein. The table shows 260,000 or so distinct CDR3 sequences, with approximately 86% occurring only once. Patients chosen for sequencing had CD8+CD57+ cells that had expanded, as shown by flow cytometry. Sequenced: sorted CD4+, CD8+, or CD8+CD57+ T cells (not recorded which) from PBMCs. These receptors were taken from a human donor with aplastic anemia.

This chain links TRBV12-3 or TRBV12-4 with TRBJ2-7, with 7 bases matching TRBD1. The CDR3 length is 14 residues. Losses at the gene ends were 3 bases for V and 3 bases for J; bases not matched to a gene: 5. CDR3 nucleotides: TGTGCCAGCAGTTTCTCCAGGGGGATCTACGAGCAGTACTTC. Amino acid sequence: CASSFSRGIYEQYF.

This sequence joins TRBV7-2 and TRBJ2-7, with D possibly matching TRBD1 (6 bases). The V end was cut by 6 bases, the J end by 7 bases, with 16 bases between. The germline CDR1 and CDR2 sequences are SGHTA and FQGNSA. This CDR3 contains 13 residues. The CDR3 protein is CASSTTSDREQYF. DNA for the CDR3: TGTGCCAGCAGTACCACTTCGGACAGAGAGCAGTACTTC.

The J gene is TRBJ2-4, the V gene TRBV5-1, with D perhaps TRBD2 (6 bases). The CDR3 is 12 residues long. V lost 4 bases and J lost 15, with 17 bases in between. Germline CDR1 reads SGHRS; CDR2 reads YFSETQ. The chain's CDR3 is CASSGAGNLPYF. As DNA, the CDR3 is TGCGCCAGCAGCGGAGCGGGCAACCTTCCGTACTTC.

This clonotype was counted ten times or more. The chain joins TRBV7-8 to TRBJ2-5; D remains unclear. Germline V gene data show CDR1 as SGHVS and CDR2 as FQNEAQ. Trimming shortened V by 0 bases and J by 11 bases, and 16 bases separated the two germline ends. The CDR3 is 14 amino acids. The DNA of the CDR3 is TGTGCCAGCAGCTTAGCGGGCGATCCCGATACGCAGTACTTC. It yields the protein CASSLAGDPDTQYF.

V and J are TRBV9 and TRBJ2-3, with D maybe TRBD2 (7 bases). Germline V gives CDR1 SGDLS, CDR2 YYNGEE. V lost 4 bases and J 14 bases, leaving 23 bases between the germline ends. This CDR3 contains 14 residues. The CDR3 spells CASSLGGGAGNRYF. DNA of the CDR3: TGTGCCAGCAGCCTAGGGGGGGGTGCGGGAAATCGGTATTTT.

The sample holds a few counts of this clonotype. V gene TRBV24-1 combines with J gene TRBJ1-1; the D gene is possibly TRBD1 (5 bases). V lost 3 bases to trimming and J lost 4 bases, with 8 bases between them. Germline V gives CDR1 KGHDR, CDR2 SFDVKD. This CDR3 spans 13 amino acids. The CDR3 coding sequence is TGTGCCACCAGTGATGGGGCGGGCACTGAAGCTTTCTTT. Its protein product is CATSDGAGTEAFF.

This clonotype was seen a handful of times. The chain is built from TRBV7-9 and TRBJ1-6; D uncertain. The V end was cut by 1 base, the J end by 7 bases, with 2 bases between. The CDR3 has 12 residues. Germline V gene sequence: CDR1 SEHNR, CDR2 FQNEAQ (reference sequence). CDR3 DNA sequence: TGTGCCAGCAGCTTAGACAATTCACCCCTCCACTTT. Its protein is CASSLDNSPLHF.

J is TRBJ1-3 and V is TRBV29-1; maybe TRBD1 (5 bases). The CDR3 is 12 amino acids. Per germline, CDR1 SQVTM and CDR2 ANQGSEA. V was trimmed by 4 bases and J by 4 bases, leaving 8 bases between them. CDR3 bases: TGCAGCGTTGCGTCAGGGGGAAACACCATATATTTT. Translation gives CSVASGGNTIYF.

The chain uses TRBV19 and TRBJ2-3; 10 bases match TRBD2. The V and J ends lost 5 bases and 10 bases, in that order; junction bases with no gene match: 12. The CDR3 spans 15 residues. Germline-derived CDR1 and CDR2 are LNHDA and SQIVND (reference sequence). The CDR3 here is CASSVGLAATDAQYF. In DNA, the CDR3 is TGTGCCAGTAGTGTAGGACTAGCGGCCACCGATGCGCAGTATTTT.

The V call is TRBV7-9, the J call TRBJ1-5; 7 bases fit TRBD1. CDR1 and CDR2 (germline): SEHNR, FQNEAQ (reference sequence). The trim removed 6 bases at V and 4 bases at J, leaving 9 bases unmatched. There are 15 residues in the CDR3. The CDR3 DNA sequence: TGTGCCAGCAGACCCCTGCCGGGACAGAATCAGCCCCAGCATTTT. Encoded protein: CASRPLPGQNQPQHF.

Remarks on this clonotype: One end of the junction does not line up with germline, which may come from a read error. The V call is TRBV5-1, the J call TRBJ1-5; 10 bases are shared with TRBD1. Per the germline V gene, CDR1 is SGHRS and CDR2 is YFSETQ. This CDR3 region has 13 residues. This CDR3 is CASSSRDRGFQHF. The DNA for the CDR3 is TGTGCCAGCAGCTCACGGGACAGGGGCTTCCAGCATTTT.

The count of this clonotype is one. This chain connects TRBV7-9 to TRBJ1-1; D call uncertain. Trimming stripped 2 bases from V and 7 bases from J, with 17 bases between. Germline-derived CDR1 and CDR2 are SEHNR and FQNEAQ (reference sequence). The CDR3 has 15 residues. The CDR3 here is CASSLSGEGQDEAFF. DNA for the CDR3: TGTGCCAGCAGCTTATCTGGAGAAGGGCAAGATGAAGCTTTCTTT.

The chain joins TRBV2 to TRBJ2-2; D might be TRBD2 (7 bases). Germline lookup yields CDR1 SNHLY and CDR2 FYNNEI. The CDR3 is 13 amino acids. The CDR3 DNA follows: TGTGTTGCAAGCGGGACAAGGAGCGGGGAGCTGTTTTTT. Translating gives CVASGTRSGELFF.

In its sample, this clonotype was seen a few times. V is TRBV6-2 or TRBV6-3 and J is TRBJ2-7, with TRBD2 as a possible D gene (5 bases). The germline CDR1 and CDR2 sequences are MNHEY and SVGEGT. The CDR3 length is 14 residues. The V gene lost 10 bases and the J gene lost 9 bases, with 25 bases spanning the gap. CDR3: CAINHSAGGGGQYF. CDR3 in DNA: TGTGCCATCAACCACTCGGCAGGAGGAGGAGGGCAGTACTTC.

This sequence joins TRBV15 and TRBJ2-7; unclear D gene. Trimming took 1 base from V and 4 from J, leaving 11 bases between them. CDR1 is LNHNV, CDR2 YYDKDF, per germline (reference sequence). The CDR3 length is 14 residues. The CDR3 DNA reads TGTGCCACCAGCAGAGGCAGCCAACAATACGAGCAGTACTTC. Translated: CATSRGSQQYEQYF.

Of note for this clonotype: At one boundary the junction diverges from the germline segment, which might be a read error. The chain joins TRBV7-8 to TRBJ2-3; D might be TRBD1 (6 bases). CDR1 and CDR2 from the germline V gene are SGHVS and FQNEAQ. The CDR3 consists of 13 residues. CDR3 coding DNA: TGTGCCAGCAGGGACCAGCCCACAGGGACGCACTATTTT. Translation: CASRDQPTGTHYF.

A remark on this clonotype: Given the absence of the conserved phenylalanine or tryptophan at the CDR3 end, a read error is likely. No DNA is shown, since the ends of the CDR3 on it are uncertain; the CDR3 is the one TCRdb lists. This sequence joins TRBV9 and TRBJ2-1. Germline CDR1 is SGDLS and CDR2 is YYNGEE. Inclusive of both ends, the CDR3 amounts to 13 amino acids. CDR3 loop: CASSDYQNSYNVL.

Comment on this clonotype: This CDR3 fails to terminate in the conserved phenylalanine or tryptophan, so it likely reflects a read error. The DNA is left out, because the CDR3 cannot be placed on it with certainty; the CDR3 is given as TCRdb lists it. This chain connects TRBV7-8 to TRBJ2-3. CDR1 is SGHVS, CDR2 FQNEAQ, per germline. From its first to its last residue, the CDR3 has 13 amino acids. CDR3 loop: CASSLAGAPDPYY.

For this clonotype: An end of the junction differs from the germline gene, which may be a read error. The chain carries TRBV9 and TRBJ2-5, with D unresolved. The V gene's germline CDR1 is SGDLS and CDR2 YYNGEE. The CDR3 runs 14 residues. DNA of the CDR3: TGTGCCAGCAGCGTAGGCACCGATACGCAGACTCAGGACTTC. Amino acids: CASSVGTDTQTQDF.

This rearrangement joins TRBV2 to TRBJ2-3; D is ambiguous. CDR3 length: 14 residues. Germline CDR1 is SNHLY and CDR2 is FYNNEI. Trimming pared 6 bases from V and 9 bases from J, leaving 19 bases between. CDR3 in DNA: TGTGCCAGCAGCCCCGCGGCAGGTCATGAGACGCAGTATTTT. This sequence encodes CASSPAAGHETQYF.

This clonotype was counted only a few times. The rearrangement joins TRBV7-3 to TRBJ1-5, with TRBD1 matching 7 bases. V shed 4 bases, J shed 7 bases, and the junction held 4 bases outside the gene matches. The CDR3 is 13 residues long. Germline-derived CDR1 and CDR2 are SGHTA and FQGTGA. The DNA for the CDR3 is TGTGCCAGCAGCTACGACAGGGACCAGCCCCAGCATTTT. This encodes CASSYDRDQPQHF. Drawing the rest from reference TRBV7-3 and TRBJ1-5, the complete variable domain is GAGVSQTPSNKVTEKGKYVELRCDPISGHTALYWYRQSLGQGPEFLIYFQGTGAADDSGLPNDRFFAVRPEGSVSTLKIQRTERGDSAVYLCASSYDRDQPQHFGDGTRLSIL.